Listed here are 4 T cell receptor beta chains from one sample, sequenced in a study of Ad26.COV2.S vaccination and SARS-CoV-2 variants. Treatment reported: some 19 received Ad26.COV2.S at low or high dose, single or two shots; about 5 received placebo; per-sample allocation not given. Following the first vaccine or placebo injection, samples were taken on day 63. Profiling relied on immunoSEQ multiplex PCR, and the TCRdb table lists in-frame clones only, not all of them. The table includes approximately 300,000 clones, around four fifths detected once. Sequenced material: peripheral blood, taken in a trial of Ad26.COV2.S vaccine versus placebo. The source of these receptors is a person between 18 and 65 years old who received the Ad26.COV2.S COVID-19 vaccine or a placebo.

V is TRBV3-1 (or the pseudogene TRBV3-2) and J is TRBJ1-2; tentative D call: TRBD1 (6 bases). Germline V gene lookup returns CDR1 LGHDT and CDR2 YNNKEL (reference sequence). V was trimmed by 0 bases and J by 0 bases, leaving 11 bases between them. This CDR3 contains 16 residues. As DNA, the CDR3 is TGTGCCAGCAGCCAAGACGATTGGGGGCCTAACTATGGCTACACCTTC. The encoded protein is CASSQDDWGPNYGYTF.

This sequence joins TRBV11-3 and TRBJ1-1; TRBD1 agrees at 10 bases. The CDR3 has 16 amino acids. Germline assignment: CDR1 SGHNT and CDR2 YENEEA. With 2 bases clipped from V and 4 bases from J, the junction kept 7 bases outside the gene matches. The CDR3 sequence is CASSLYGQGVPTEAFF. The CDR3 DNA follows: TGTGCCAGCAGCTTATATGGACAGGGGGTCCCCACTGAAGCTTTCTTT.

The rearrangement joins TRBV10-3 to TRBJ1-2, with D perhaps matching TRBD1 (5 bases). V was cut by 10 bases and J by 6 bases, with 18 bases left in between. Germline CDR1 reads ENHRY; CDR2 reads SYGVKD. The length of the CDR3 is 13 residues. The CDR3: CATTWEGRNGYTF. The CDR3 bases are TGTGCCACGACCTGGGAGGGGAGGAATGGCTACACCTTC.

The chain combines TRBV2 with TRBJ1-3; no firm D call. The CDR3 contains 15 residues. Germline CDR1 and CDR2: SNHLY and FYNNEI. Trimming pared 2 bases from V and 3 bases from J, leaving 11 bases between. CDR3 amino acids: CASSESPTGGNTIYF. DNA of the CDR3: TGTGCCAGCAGTGAATCCCCAACTGGTGGAAACACCATATATTTT.